The clone carrying this T cell receptor beta chain was seen only a few times. Its specificity is not known. This sample was included in a study of CD8 T cells in ankylosing spondylitis. Study-level results: About 8 highly homologous variants made up a TCR beta motif, and this motif appeared characteristic of ankylosing spondylitis blood. Peripheral blood held disease-linked clones only at relatively low frequency, and these were CD8+.

This CDR3 comprises 16 residues. V was cut by 6 bases and J by 2 bases, with 21 bases left in between. Germline assignment: CDR1 DFQATT and CDR2 SNEGSKA (reference sequence). Quantitative molecular-barcoded 5'-RACE generated the TCR beta libraries. TCRdb re-analysed the 5' RACE reads in MiXCR, keeping a single row per CDR3 protein. This table holds approximately 150,000 distinct CDR3 sequences, around a third found once. The TCR originated in a male donor with ankylosing spondylitis. The chain joins TRBV20-1 to TRBJ2-3; D not resolved. Material for sequencing was synovial fluid, either unsorted or a sorted T cell fraction (not recorded which). The CDR3 sequence is CSATSLPERFTDTQYF. The CDR3, as DNA: TGCAGTGCCACCTCCCTCCCCGAGAGATTCACAGATACGCAGTATTTT.